One and the same sample provided the 17 T cell receptor beta chains below, sequenced in a study of cytomegalovirus exposure and HLA in healthy donors. Generated by immunoSEQ multiplex PCR, the TCRdb table keeps only in-frame clones and is missing some. This sample has about 120,000 clones; approximately 87% occur once, and the top ten carry about 6.9%. The material sequenced was PBMCs. Source of these receptors: a woman between 18 and 29 years old in good health and CMV-seropositive.

Turning to this clone: No conserved phenylalanine or tryptophan is present at the end of the CDR3, so a read error is the likely explanation. No DNA is shown, since the ends of the CDR3 on it are uncertain; the CDR3 is the one TCRdb lists. The chain has TRBV21-1 and TRBJ2-7; the D call TRBD2 from the table was never checked on the DNA. TRBV21-1 is marked as a pseudogene. The CDR3 is 9 amino acids long, termini counted. The CDR3 is CASSKRREK.

The chain combines TRBV7-8 with TRBJ2-3; TRBD2 aligns across 13 bases. V dropped 2 bases and J dropped 4; count of bases not matched to a gene: 9. Germline lookup yields CDR1 SGHVS and CDR2 FQNEAQ. CDR3 length equals 18 residues. The CDR3 is CASSLTLTSGRRSDTQYF. The DNA of the CDR3 is TGTGCCAGCAGCTTAACCCTGACTAGCGGGAGGAGGTCAGATACGCAGTATTTT. Full variable domain (outside the CDR3, taken from reference TRBV7-8 and TRBJ2-3): GAGVSQSPRYKVAKRGQDVALRCDPISGHVSLFWYQQALGQGPEFLTYFQNEAQLDKSGLPSDRFFAERPEGSVSTLKIQRTQQEDSAVYLCASSLTLTSGRRSDTQYFGPGTRLTVL.

This clone was seen a handful of times. The chain is built from TRBV2 and TRBJ1-2, with a possible D match to TRBD1 (6 bases). CDR3 length equals 13 residues. Germline V gives CDR1 SNHLY, CDR2 FYNNEI. The ends were cut back, 6 bases at V and 6 bases at J, with 14 bases in the middle. In nucleotides, the CDR3 is TGTGCCAGCAGCCCAGGGGAACGGCATGGCTACACCTTC. Encoded protein: CASSPGERHGYTF. The full variable domain, with the rest looked up from reference TRBV2 and TRBJ1-2, is EPEVTQTPSHQVTQMGQEVILRCVPISNHLYFYWYRQILGQKVEFLVSFYNNEISEKSEIFDDQFSVERPDGSNFTLKIRSTKLEDSAMYFCASSPGERHGYTFGSGTRLTVV.

V gene TRBV11-2 combines with J gene TRBJ2-1; 7 bases line up with TRBD2. The length of the CDR3 is 15 residues. Trimming took 5 bases from V and 6 from J; bases not matched to a gene: 10. Germline V gene sequence: CDR1 SGHAT, CDR2 FQNNGV. The CDR3, as DNA: TGTGCCAGCAGCCGACTAGCCCTGACGCGCAATGAGCAGTTCTTC. Its translation is CASSRLALTRNEQFF.

This sequence joins TRBV9 and TRBJ2-1, with no clear D. The germline CDR1 and CDR2 sequences are SGDLS and YYNGEE. Deletions cut 4 bases from V and 2 bases from J, with 16 bases between. This CDR3 is built from 16 residues. The CDR3 reads CASSSRSVPTYNEQFF. The CDR3 DNA reads as TGTGCCAGCAGCTCACGGAGCGTTCCCACCTACAATGAGCAGTTCTTC.

The J gene is TRBJ1-4, the V gene TRBV7-9, with 8 bases matching TRBD1. Germline V gene sequence: CDR1 SEHNR, CDR2 FQNEAQ (reference sequence). The CDR3 covers 14 residues. The J segment lost 8 bases and the V segment lost 6 bases, leaving 8 bases of the junction unmatched. The DNA for the CDR3 is TGTGCCAGCAGACCTAACAGGGGGGAAGAAAAACTGTTTTTT. Its translation: CASRPNRGEEKLFF.

This clone was recorded once. The chain is built from TRBV29-1 and TRBJ1-2; 7 bases line up with TRBD1. J was trimmed by 6 bases and V by 6 bases; bases with no gene match: 7. Germline V gene sequence: CDR1 SQVTM, CDR2 ANQGSEA. The CDR3 runs to 12 residues. The CDR3 sequence is CSVKDRRDGYTF. The CDR3 region has the DNA TGCAGCGTCAAGGACAGGCGAGATGGCTACACCTTC.

The CDR3 DNA sequence: TGTGCCAGCAGCTCCACAGGGAACACCGGGGAGCTGTTTTTT. Protein product: CASSSTGNTGELFF. V is TRBV11-2 and J is TRBJ2-2; D is perhaps TRBD1 (5 bases). Germline-derived CDR1 and CDR2 are SGHAT and FQNNGV. V gave up 4 bases and J gave up 1 base, with 7 bases separating them. The CDR3 runs to 14 residues.

The rearrangement uses TRBV9 and TRBJ1-1; perhaps TRBD1 as D (6 bases). The CDR3 sequence is 15 residues long. CDR1 and CDR2 (germline): SGDLS, YYNGEE. The V end was cut by 3 bases, the J end by 5 bases, with 17 bases between. This CDR3 is CASSAYDTGLTEAFF. CDR3 nucleotides: TGTGCCAGCAGCGCCTACGATACAGGGCTGACTGAAGCTTTCTTT. The variable domain in full, with the rest retrieved from reference TRBV9 and TRBJ1-1, is DSGVTQTPKHLITATGQRVTLRCSPRSGDLSVYWYQQSLDQGLQFLIQYYNGEERAKGNILERFSAQQFPDLHSELNLSSLELGDSALYFCASSAYDTGLTEAFFGQGTRLTVV.

The rearrangement uses TRBV11-2 and TRBJ2-7; no clear D gene. The CDR3 spans 14 residues. Between the trimmed V and J ends, which lost 5 bases and 3 bases, there was a span of 14 bases. CDR1 is SGHAT, CDR2 FQNNGV, per germline. In nucleotides, the CDR3 is TGTGCCAGCAGCCTCACCGGCAGGATCTACGAGCAGTACTTC. Translating it yields CASSLTGRIYEQYF.

The chain couples TRBV27 to TRBJ2-3, with a tentative D call TRBD2 (5 bases). This CDR3 has 16 amino acids. Germline CDR1 and CDR2: MNHEY and SMNVEV (reference sequence). Trimming removed 3 bases at V and 0 bases at J, with 13 bases between. CDR3 in amino acids: CASSFRTATSTDTQYF. The CDR3 DNA reads as TGTGCCAGCAGTTTTCGGACTGCGACTAGCACAGATACGCAGTATTTT.

The rearrangement uses TRBV27 and TRBJ2-6, with 7 bases identical to TRBD1. The germline V gene has CDR1 MNHEY and CDR2 SMNVEV (reference sequence). This CDR3 spans 21 amino acids. V lost 5 bases to trimming and J lost 0 bases; unmatched junction nucleotides: 19. The CDR3 nucleotides are TGTGCCAGCAGTCCCTCCTATCTTGGGGACAGATTAAGCTCTGGGGCCAACGTCCTGACTTTC. Amino acid sequence: CASSPSYLGDRLSSGANVLTF.

The chain uses TRBV29-1 and TRBJ1-3; a possible D gene is TRBD1 (6 bases). Germline V lookup: CDR1 SQVTM, CDR2 ANQGSEA. The CDR3 covers 14 residues. V lost 6 bases and J 0 bases, leaving 12 bases between the germline ends. DNA for the CDR3: TGCAGCGTCCAGGGAGGGGGCTCTGGAAACACCATATATTTT. It codes for CSVQGGGSGNTIYF.

The chain is built from TRBV5-1 and TRBJ1-1; possibly TRBD1 for D (6 bases). The germline gives CDR1 SGHRS, CDR2 YFSETQ. Trimming stripped 1 base from V and 5 bases from J, with 12 bases between. The CDR3 runs to 14 residues. Written as DNA, the CDR3 is TGCGCCAGCAGCTTGTATGGGGGGGCGACTGAAGCTTTCTTT. Translated: CASSLYGGATEAFF.

This rearrangement joins TRBV6-1 to TRBJ1-1; 7 bases line up with TRBD1. The trim removed 2 bases at V and 1 base at J, leaving 4 bases unmatched. The V gene's germline CDR1 is MNHNS and CDR2 SASEGT. CDR3 length equals 15 residues. CDR3 sequence: CASSEYWTGNTEAFF. The CDR3 DNA follows: TGTGCCAGCAGTGAATATTGGACAGGGAACACTGAAGCTTTCTTT.

The CDR3 here is CASSITPGNTYGYTF. Here the CDR3 DNA reads TGCGCCAGCAGCATCACCCCGGGGAACACATATGGCTACACCTTC. V is TRBV5-1 and J is TRBJ1-2; no firm D call. Germline assignment: CDR1 SGHRS and CDR2 YFSETQ. Between the trimmed V and J ends, which lost 4 bases and 5 bases, there was a span of 18 bases. This CDR3 spans 15 amino acids. Based on the CDR3 plus reference TRBV5-1 and TRBJ1-2, the full variable domain is KAGVTQTPRYLIKTRGQQVTLSCSPISGHRSVSWYQQTPGQGLQFLFEYFSETQRNKGNFPGRFSGRQFSNSRSEMNVSTLELGDSALYLCASSITPGNTYGYTFGSGTRLTVV.

The V call is TRBV7-2, the J call TRBJ2-2; possibly TRBD2 for D (5 bases). Germline V gene sequence: CDR1 SGHTA, CDR2 FQGNSA. V was clipped by 3 bases and J by 0 bases, with 11 bases between them. The CDR3 is 16 amino acids. The CDR3 nucleotides are TGTGCCAGCAGCTTTTTAGAGGGAGCGAACACCGGGGAGCTGTTTTTT. Its translation is CASSFLEGANTGELFF.